This T cell receptor beta chain was captured by sequencing in a study of CD8+CD57+ T cells in acquired aplastic anemia. Study at large: Yields of DNA that came from sorted CD4+ and CD8+ cells averaged roughly 3.2 ug.

The use of genomic DNA as template underpinned the TCR beta VDJ and CDR3 profiling. TCRdb independently ran MiXCR on the reads; one entry per CDR3 protein. Here the sample spans 400,000 to 450,000 distinct CDR3 sequences, about two thirds being singletons. Germline CDR1 is DFQATT and CDR2 is SNEGSKA (reference sequence). The ends were cut back, 7 bases at V and 5 bases at J, with 20 bases in the middle. The CDR3 is 14 amino acids. Points from the study as a whole: Patients and controls turned out to have more than 25 CD8+ CDR3 sequences in common.

Details on this clonotype: What it binds is not known.

The specimen was sorted CD4+, CD8+, or CD8+CD57+ T cells (not recorded which) from PBMCs. The TCR comes from a human donor in good health, serving as a control. This chain links TRBV20-1 with TRBJ1-1; no clear D. The CDR3 spells CSVSSPEGDTEAFF. As DNA, the CDR3 is TGCAGTGTTAGTAGCCCGGAGGGAGATACTGAAGCTTTCTTT.